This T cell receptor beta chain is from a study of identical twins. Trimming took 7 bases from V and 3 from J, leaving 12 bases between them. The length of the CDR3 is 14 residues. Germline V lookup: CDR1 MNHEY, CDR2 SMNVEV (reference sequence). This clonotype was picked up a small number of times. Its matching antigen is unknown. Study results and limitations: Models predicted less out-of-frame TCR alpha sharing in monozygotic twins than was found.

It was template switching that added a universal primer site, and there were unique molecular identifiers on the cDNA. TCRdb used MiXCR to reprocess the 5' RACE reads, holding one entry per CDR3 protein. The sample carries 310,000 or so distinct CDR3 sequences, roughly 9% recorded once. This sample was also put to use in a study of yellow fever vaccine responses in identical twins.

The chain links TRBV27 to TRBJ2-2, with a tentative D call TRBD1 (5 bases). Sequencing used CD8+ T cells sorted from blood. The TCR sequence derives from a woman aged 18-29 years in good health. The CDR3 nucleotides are TGTGCCAGCAATCTTGACAGAGACACCGGGGAGCTGTTTTTT. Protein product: CASNLDRDTGELFF.